The T cell receptor (beta chain) under discussion was sequenced for a study of blood T cell repertoires in COVID-19. On the study more broadly: Researchers got acute and convalescent COVID-19 samples from the United States, Italy and Spain. The analysed material was cDNA or gDNA that came from T cells, B-cell-depleted T cells, or PBMCs.

Study processing details: Reference gene primer amplification gave nucleated cell count estimates. Clones were sequenced by immunoSEQ multiplex PCR, and TCRdb holds only the in-frame ones, with some missing. The D gene and trimming were derived from the DNA, and the V and J assignments and clone size from that table. The sample records a few hundred thousand clones, around 81% being singletons. Germline CDR1 is SQVTM and CDR2 is ANQGSEA. Between the trimmed V and J ends, which lost 5 bases and 0 bases, there was a span of 12 bases. The CDR3 sequence is 14 residues long. The chain is built from TRBV29-1 and TRBJ2-3; D is undetermined. The sequence derives from a woman in her 30s who had recovered from COVID-19. The sample consisted of peripheral blood. The DNA for the CDR3 is TGCAGCGTTAAATATCAGGTTAGCACAGATACGCAGTATTTT. As protein: CSVKYQVSTDTQYF.